Following are 24 T cell receptor beta chains from one sample sequenced in a study of CD8+ T cells in alopecia areata. It was cDNA, reverse transcribed from extracted RNA, that served as the sequencing template. This table comes from immunoSEQ multiplex PCR, and its TCRdb copy is limited to in-frame clones, with some not included. Here the sample spans 150,000 or so clones, around 86% being singletons. This sample comprised CD8+ T cells sorted from blood, obtained at week 0. These receptors all come from a human donor with alopecia areata.

In DNA form, the CDR3 reads TGTGCCAGCGCCTGGCTAGCGGGCCCCAGCTCCTACAATGAGCAGTTCTTC. Translating gives CASAWLAGPSSYNEQFF. The rearrangement links TRBV7-8 to TRBJ2-1, with 8 bases identical to TRBD2. The germline CDR1 and CDR2 sequences are SGHVS and FQNEAQ. The CDR3 extends over 17 amino acids. V lost 8 bases and J lost 0; bases outside the gene matches: 12.

The chain is built from TRBV30 and TRBJ1-6; D not certain. Germline loops: CDR1 GTSNPN, CDR2 SVGIG (reference sequence). Trimming cost V 8 bases and J 11 bases, with 16 bases left between them. The CDR3 totals 12 residues. As DNA, the CDR3 is TGTGCCGGGCGGGCGCCCCGAGCACCCCTCCACTTT. Translating it yields CAGRAPRAPLHF.

This rearrangement joins TRBV4-1 to TRBJ2-5; D call uncertain. V lost 0 bases, J lost 2 bases, and 10 bases lay in between. Germline CDR1 and CDR2: MGHRA and YSYEKL. CDR3 length: 15 residues. The CDR3, as DNA: TGCGCCAGCAGCCAAGATCGAAGGATGCAAGAGACCCAGTACTTC. It is translated as CASSQDRRMQETQYF.

J is TRBJ2-2 and V is TRBV27, with 10 bases aligning to TRBD2. From germline, CDR1 is MNHEY and CDR2 SMNVEV (reference sequence). With V trimmed by 8 bases and J by 9 bases, 9 bases remained unmatched. The CDR3 is 14 amino acids. In nucleotides, the CDR3 is TGTGCCAGCGGCCCGGGACTAGCGCCTAGGGAGCTGTTTTTT. It yields the protein CASGPGLAPRELFF.

The chain joins TRBV5-1 to TRBJ2-1, with 7 nucleotides matching TRBD1. V was pared by 1 base and J by 2 bases, with 6 bases of the junction left unmatched. Looked up from germline, CDR1 is SGHRS and CDR2 is YFSETQ. This CDR3 spans 16 amino acids. This CDR3 reads CASSLRGQSTYNEQFF. CDR3 bases: TGCGCCAGCAGCTTGAGGGGACAGTCTACCTACAATGAGCAGTTCTTC.

Here the CDR3 reads CASSADTSVPQHF. CDR3 bases: TGCGCCAGCTCAGCGGACACATCAGTGCCCCAGCATTTT. The chain has TRBV23-1 and TRBJ1-5; weak D call: TRBD1 (5 bases). TRBV23-1 is an open reading frame, and its role is uncertain. Trimming pared 8 bases from V and 9 bases from J, leaving 17 bases between. This CDR3 contains 13 residues.

V usage is TRBV15 and J usage is TRBJ2-7; D is undetermined. The germline V and J ends were trimmed by 0 bases and 0 bases, with 9 bases remaining between them. The CDR3 consists of 15 residues. Germline lookup yields CDR1 LNHNV and CDR2 YYDKDF (reference sequence). In DNA form, the CDR3 reads TGTGCCACCAGCAGAGATCTGTACAGCTCCTACGAGCAGTACTTC. This gives the protein CATSRDLYSSYEQYF.

The chain uses TRBV7-9 and TRBJ2-7; D might be TRBD2 (5 bases). Germline assignment: CDR1 SEHNR and CDR2 FQNEAQ (reference sequence). Deletions cut 4 bases from V and 0 bases from J, with 16 bases between. The CDR3 runs to 16 residues. Here the CDR3 DNA reads TGTGCCAGCAGCTCCCCAGAGGAGACTATCTCCTACGAGCAGTACTTC. Translated, it gives CASSSPEETISYEQYF.

The rearrangement joins TRBV7-9 to TRBJ2-1, with 8 bases matching TRBD2. Germline CDR1 and CDR2: SEHNR and FQNEAQ (reference sequence). J gave up 7 bases and V 2 bases, and 7 bases lay outside the gene matches. This CDR3 is built from 15 residues. The CDR3 DNA is TGTGCCAGCAGCTTAACTAGCGGTGGTTTAAATGAGCAGTTCTTC. This gives the protein CASSLTSGGLNEQFF.

The chain is built from TRBV29-1 and TRBJ2-2; D gene unclear. From germline, CDR1 is SQVTM and CDR2 ANQGSEA. V was pared by 2 bases and J by 1 base, with 5 bases between. This CDR3 is 13 amino acids long. Here the CDR3 DNA reads TGCAGCGTTGAATACGAGAACACCGGGGAGCTGTTTTTT. Translating gives CSVEYENTGELFF.

The chain recombines TRBV5-1 with TRBJ2-1, with 12 bases fitting TRBD2. Germline CDR1 is SGHRS and CDR2 is YFSETQ. The V gene end was trimmed by 4 bases and the J gene end by 7 bases; junction bases not matched to a gene: 6. The CDR3 is 15 amino acids. This CDR3 is CASSHNGTSGNEQFF. As DNA, the CDR3 is TGCGCCAGCAGCCATAACGGGACTAGCGGGAATGAGCAGTTCTTC.

On this clone itself: A read error may be the cause here, since a much bigger clone is one base away. The chain combines TRBV27 with TRBJ1-1; D perhaps matches TRBD1 (5 bases). Germline values: CDR1 MNHEY, CDR2 SMNVEV (reference sequence). Trimming removed 6 bases from V and 6 bases from J, with 8 bases in between. The CDR3 contains 11 residues. The CDR3 region is CASSLGAEAFF. CDR3 DNA: TGTGCCAGCAGCTTAGGGGCTGAAGCTTTCTTT.

The rearrangement joins TRBV29-1 to TRBJ1-4; D is ambiguous. The CDR3 runs to 15 residues. Germline-derived CDR1 and CDR2 are SQVTM and ANQGSEA. Deletions cut 0 bases from V and 6 bases from J, with 14 bases between. DNA of the CDR3: TGCAGCGTTGAAGATCTTGGTATGGGAGATGAAAAACTGTTTTTT. Amino acids: CSVEDLGMGDEKLFF.

The chain employs TRBV7-8 and TRBJ2-3; D ambiguous. This CDR3 spans 16 amino acids. Germline-derived CDR1 and CDR2 are SGHVS and FQNEAQ. V was shortened by 2 bases and J by 4 bases, with 16 bases between the two germline ends. The CDR3 sequence is CASSLFRGVGPDTQYF. The CDR3 DNA reads TGTGCCAGCAGCTTATTTCGCGGAGTAGGGCCAGATACGCAGTATTTT.

Regarding this clone: The same CDR3 arises from other DNA sequences in this sample as well. The chain couples TRBV27 to TRBJ2-7; TRBD2 might be the D (6 bases). Trimming pared 6 bases from V and 3 bases from J, leaving 15 bases between. The germline V gene encodes CDR1 MNHEY and CDR2 SMNVEV (reference sequence). The CDR3 spans 14 residues. CDR3 DNA: TGTGCCAGCAGCCCCGGGACTTCCAGCTACGAGCAGTACTTC. Translated: CASSPGTSSYEQYF.

The chain recombines TRBV10-2 with TRBJ2-5; D might be TRBD2 (6 bases). The germline CDR1 and CDR2 sequences are WSHSY and SAAADI. This CDR3 comprises 14 residues. Trimming shortened V by 0 bases and J by 4 bases, and 9 bases separated the two germline ends. The CDR3 region has the DNA TGCGCCAGCAGTGAGTCGGCGGGGTCAGAGACCCAGTACTTC. Residues: CASSESAGSETQYF.

This chain joins TRBV9 and TRBJ1-1; TRBD1 might be the D (5 bases). The CDR3 length is 13 residues. From germline, CDR1 is SGDLS and CDR2 YYNGEE. Trimming took off 6 bases at V and 3 bases at J, with 12 bases between the two ends. Written as DNA, the CDR3 is TGTGCCAGCAAAGGGGCAAATGACACTGAAGCTTTCTTT. Protein product: CASKGANDTEAFF. Using reference TRBV9 and TRBJ1-1 for the parts outside the CDR3, the full variable domain is DSGVTQTPKHLITATGQRVTLRCSPRSGDLSVYWYQQSLDQGLQFLIQYYNGEERAKGNILERFSAQQFPDLHSELNLSSLELGDSALYFCASKGANDTEAFFGQGTRLTVV.

The chain employs TRBV4-1 and TRBJ2-7, with TRBD2 matching over 12 bases. Germline lookup yields CDR1 MGHRA and CDR2 YSYEKL. Trimming cost V 1 base and J 3 bases; bases outside gene matches: 7. The CDR3 totals 17 residues. CDR3 sequence: CASSQGLAGALHYEQYF. The CDR3 coding sequence is TGCGCCAGCAGCCAAGGACTAGCGGGAGCGCTCCACTACGAGCAGTACTTC.

The chain recombines TRBV5-1 with TRBJ2-5, with unresolved D. The V end lost 4 bases, the J end lost 2 bases, and 9 bases lay between the germline ends. Germline-derived CDR1 and CDR2 are SGHRS and YFSETQ. CDR3 length: 13 amino acids. CDR3: CASSPLGQETQYF. DNA for the CDR3: TGCGCCAGCAGCCCCTTGGGGCAAGAGACCCAGTACTTC.

The genes are TRBV27 and TRBJ2-3; TRBD2 might be the D (5 bases). V was trimmed by 2 bases and J by 2 bases, leaving 14 bases between them. Germline-derived CDR1 and CDR2 are MNHEY and SMNVEV (reference sequence). The CDR3 is made up of 16 amino acids. The CDR3 region is CASSLRQRTFTDTQYF. The CDR3 DNA reads as TGTGCCAGCAGTTTACGTCAGCGGACCTTCACAGATACGCAGTATTTT.

This rearrangement joins TRBV13 to TRBJ2-7, with TRBD1 identical over 8 bases. Germline trimming cut 5 bases from V and 3 bases from J; bases unmatched to any gene: 6. CDR1 and CDR2 from the germline V gene are PRHDT and FYEKMQ (reference sequence). The CDR3 consists of 14 residues. CDR3 DNA: TGTGCCAGCAGCGACAACGGACAGGGCTACGAGCAGTACTTC. Encoded protein: CASSDNGQGYEQYF.

The chain carries TRBV4-2 and TRBJ1-2; D gene ambiguous. Per germline, CDR1 LGHNA and CDR2 YNFKEQ. The length of the CDR3 is 12 residues. Trimming shortened V by 0 bases and J by 8 bases, and 7 bases separated the two germline ends. CDR3 in DNA: TGTGCCAGCAGCCAAGATCTTGAGGGCTACACCTTC. This sequence encodes CASSQDLEGYTF.

V gene TRBV14 combines with J gene TRBJ1-5; D ambiguous. Germline V CDR1 and CDR2: SGHDN, FVKESK. The CDR3 contains 12 residues. The V gene lost 0 bases and the J gene lost 11 bases, with 8 bases spanning the gap. CDR3 sequence reads: CASSQDGWTQHF. Written as DNA, the CDR3 is TGTGCCAGCAGCCAAGACGGGTGGACCCAGCATTTT.

The V call is TRBV11-2, the J call TRBJ2-5; D unresolved. V lost 1 base and J lost 3, with 9 bases in between. This CDR3 has 14 amino acids. CDR1 and CDR2 (germline): SGHAT, FQNNGV. The CDR3 sequence is CASSLGARKETQYF. In DNA form, the CDR3 reads TGTGCCAGCAGCTTAGGGGCCAGAAAAGAGACCCAGTACTTC.